Here is one T cell receptor beta chain with its context. This specimen belongs to a study of tumor and adjacent non-tumor tissue in lung cancer. Study-level information: Histology: 12 adenocarcinoma, a couple of squamous cell carcinoma, 1 small cell lung cancer.

The CDR3 consists of 13 residues. V was cut by 6 bases and J by 8 bases, with 16 bases left in between. Looked up from germline, CDR1 is MNHEY and CDR2 is SVGAGI. TCRbeta libraries were built with three rounds of nested PCR, modified from ARM-PCR. In TCRdb, the multiplex PCR reads were re-called with MiXCR into one record per CDR3 protein. The sample carries 70,000 to 90,000 distinct CDR3 sequences, around 86% recorded once. RNA was extracted from bulk tissue without any cell sorting. Sequenced material: lung tumor tissue. This receptor was taken from a woman between 45 and 65 years old with non-small cell lung cancer. V and J are TRBV6-5 and TRBJ2-5, with D maybe TRBD2 (5 bases). CDR3 loop: CASSPTGSETQYF. CDR3 nucleotide sequence: TGTGCCAGCAGCCCAACGGGGAGTGAAACCCAGTACTTC.